This T cell receptor beta chain was profiled in a study of cytomegalovirus exposure and HLA in healthy donors. Overall study: The approximately 100 million unique TCR beta sequences, from 150 million to 200 million T cells, were found by an earlier analysis. HLA-typed donors were the source of about 85 million unique TCRs, which an early data release held.

Both 60 Vbeta primers and 13 Jbeta primers went into the PCR. Assay used: immunoSEQ multiplex PCR; TCRdb lists only in-frame clones, some missing. The sample includes 150,000 or so clones, 81% of them seen just once. Of note for this clone: Its antigen remains unidentified.

Deletions cut 0 bases from V and 2 bases from J, with 16 bases between. This CDR3 has 17 amino acids. Germline lookup yields CDR1 SGDLS and CDR2 YYNGEE. Study observations and caveats: In a later analysis, fewer than 20,000 TCR beta sequences were associated with HLA alleles at 0.05 false discovery rate. The study labeled 150 to 200 TCR beta chains cytomegalovirus-associated.

The rearrangement uses TRBV9 and TRBJ2-3; D gene unclear. The specimen was PBMCs. The sequence derives from a man aged 45-60 years in good health and CMV-seropositive. Here the CDR3 reads CASSVGARQLFTDTQYF. CDR3 in DNA: TGTGCCAGCAGCGTAGGAGCCAGGCAACTTTTCACAGATACGCAGTATTTT.